The 31 T cell receptor beta chains listed next were all sequenced from one sample in a study of cytomegalovirus exposure and HLA in healthy donors. The PCR employed 60 Vbeta primers together with 13 Jbeta primers. Profiling relied on immunoSEQ multiplex PCR, and the TCRdb table lists in-frame clones only, not all of them. The data hold approximately 190,000 clones, with more than 75% observed a single time. What was sequenced was PBMCs. All receptors come from a woman aged 30 to 39 in good health and CMV-seropositive.

The V gene is TRBV5-1, the J gene TRBJ1-1, with 7 bases aligning to TRBD1. Germline CDR1 is SGHRS and CDR2 is YFSETQ. The CDR3 is made up of 16 amino acids. J lost 0 bases, V lost 4 bases, and 9 bases had no gene match. The CDR3 nucleotides are TGCGCCAGCAGCCCCCGACAGGGCATGTTGAACACTGAAGCTTTCTTT. Amino acid sequence: CASSPRQGMLNTEAFF.

The genes are TRBV7-2 and TRBJ1-2, with D unresolved. Trimming removed 5 bases from V and 8 bases from J, with 15 bases in between. The CDR3 contains 13 residues. Germline assignment: CDR1 SGHTA and CDR2 FQGNSA. CDR3 nucleotides: TGTGCCAGCAGCCCCCCCTCTCCGGGGGGCTACACCTTC. Its protein product is CASSPPSPGGYTF.

The chain is built from TRBV27 and TRBJ1-2, with D possibly matching TRBD1 (5 bases). Germline CDR1 and CDR2: MNHEY and SMNVEV (reference sequence). The CDR3 is 13 amino acids. Trimming took 3 bases from V and 2 from J, leaving 7 bases between them. The CDR3 spells CASSFRENYGYTF. The CDR3 nucleotides read TGTGCCAGCAGTTTCAGGGAAAACTATGGCTACACCTTC.

This chain connects TRBV7-8 to TRBJ1-4, with TRBD1 matching over 8 bases. The CDR3 runs to 16 residues. After removal of 1 base from V and 6 bases from J, the junction contained 7 bases not matched to a gene. The germline CDR1 and CDR2 sequences are SGHVS and FQNEAQ. CDR3 nucleotides: TGTGCCAGCAGCTTAGTAGACAGGGGATCAGATGAAAAACTGTTTTTT. Translation gives CASSLVDRGSDEKLFF.

CDR3 amino acids: CASSSRTGISYEQYF. In nucleotides, the CDR3 is TGTGCCAGCAGTTCCCGTACAGGTATTTCCTACGAGCAGTACTTC. This chain connects TRBV6-5 to TRBJ2-5, with D maybe TRBD1 (5 bases). The DNA end is more similar to TRBJ2-7, so the J call may be wrong. The CDR3 runs to 15 residues. CDR1 MNHEY and CDR2 SVGAGI come from the germline V gene.

The CDR3 nucleotides read TGTGCCAGCAGTGAGGAACGGACAGAAGACCAAGAGACCCAGTACTTC. Its translation is CASSEERTEDQETQYF. This chain connects TRBV25-1 to TRBJ2-5; weak D call: TRBD1 (6 bases). Germline assignment: CDR1 MGHDK and CDR2 SYGVNS. The CDR3 loop spans 16 amino acids. V lost 3 bases and J lost 0, with 14 bases in between.

This chain links TRBV11-3 with TRBJ2-2; a weak D match, TRBD1 (6 bases). This CDR3 has 16 residues. Germline lookup yields CDR1 SGHNT and CDR2 YENEEA. V dropped 4 bases and J dropped 0 bases, with 12 bases sitting between them. Here the CDR3 reads CASSSSAGANTGELFF. In nucleotides, the CDR3 is TGTGCCAGCAGCTCCTCGGCAGGGGCGAACACCGGGGAGCTGTTTTTT. Looking up the rest from reference TRBV11-3 and TRBJ2-2 gives the full variable domain: EAGVVQSPRYKIIEKKQPVAFWCNPISGHNTLYWYLQNLGQGPELLIRYENEEAVDDSQLPKDRFSAERLKGVDSTLKIQPAELGDSAVYLCASSSSAGANTGELFFGEGSRLTVL.

The chain couples TRBV7-9 to TRBJ2-3, with 9 bases lining up with TRBD1. V trimming: 1 base; J trimming: 1 base; junction bases outside the gene matches: 3. This CDR3 region has 16 residues. From germline, CDR1 is SEHNR and CDR2 FQNEAQ (reference sequence). This chain's CDR3 is CASSLGTGARTDTQYF. CDR3 DNA sequence: TGTGCCAGCAGCTTAGGGACAGGGGCCCGCACAGATACGCAGTATTTT.

This chain uses TRBV7-2 with TRBJ1-1; D might be TRBD1 (5 bases). The V end was cut by 2 bases, the J end by 1 base, with 11 bases between. The CDR3 spans 15 residues. Germline V gives CDR1 SGHTA, CDR2 FQGNSA. The chain's CDR3 is CASSLYLGQNTEAFF. The CDR3 DNA reads TGTGCCAGCAGCTTATATTTGGGGCAGAACACTGAAGCTTTCTTT.

The CDR3 sequence is CASSEGAGGYTF. The CDR3 DNA sequence: TGTGCCAGCAGTGAGGGGGCTGGGGGCTACACCTTC. This chain uses TRBV27 with TRBJ1-2, with 7 bases fitting TRBD1. There are 12 residues in the CDR3. Germline lookup yields CDR1 MNHEY and CDR2 SMNVEV (reference sequence). J was trimmed by 8 bases and V by 5 bases; bases with no gene match: 5.

V gene TRBV27 combines with J gene TRBJ2-2, with unresolved D. The CDR3 loop spans 12 amino acids. The V and J ends lost 2 bases and 7 bases respectively, with 5 bases between them. Looked up from germline, CDR1 is MNHEY and CDR2 is SMNVEV (reference sequence). CDR3 nucleotide sequence: TGTGCCAGCAGTTTAGAGTTCGGGGAGCTGTTTTTT. Translated, it gives CASSLEFGELFF.

The chain couples TRBV28 to TRBJ2-6; D perhaps matches TRBD1 (6 bases). Germline V lookup: CDR1 MDHEN, CDR2 SYDVKM. The CDR3 length is 17 residues. Trimming stripped 5 bases from V and 0 bases from J, with 14 bases between. The CDR3: CASSTGTTSSGANVLTF. The CDR3 DNA follows: TGTGCCAGCAGTACCGGGACAACTAGCTCTGGGGCCAACGTCCTGACTTTC.

A word on this clone: One junction end disagrees with the germline gene, perhaps due to a read error. The sample carries other DNA sequences with the same CDR3. The chain couples TRBV2 to TRBJ1-4; possibly TRBD1 for D (5 bases). CDR3 size: 14 residues. CDR1 is SNHLY, CDR2 FYNNEI, per germline. The chain's CDR3 is CASREGSTNEKLFF. DNA of the CDR3: TGTGCCAGCAGGGAGGGGTCAACTAATGAAAAGCTGTTTTTT.

This clone appeared a few times. This chain connects TRBV28 to TRBJ1-2; D call uncertain. The CDR3 runs 16 residues. V gave up 6 bases and J gave up 5 bases, with 22 bases separating them. Germline V gene data show CDR1 as MDHEN and CDR2 as SYDVKM. The CDR3 sequence: CASSPPGEGGNYGYTF. DNA for the CDR3: TGTGCCAGCAGCCCCCCCGGGGAGGGTGGCAATTATGGCTACACCTTC.

The chain is built from TRBV11-1 and TRBJ1-1; D is ambiguous. The CDR3 covers 16 residues. V lost 5 bases, J lost 5 bases, and 21 bases lay in between. Germline V gene data show CDR1 as SGHAT and CDR2 as FQDESV (reference sequence). This CDR3 is CASSLTPAGVRTEAFF. The DNA of the CDR3 is TGTGCCAGCAGCCTCACCCCGGCAGGTGTTCGGACTGAAGCTTTCTTT.

Concerning this clone: At one of its ends the junction is not consistent with the germline gene, which may arise from a read error. The chain is built from TRBV7-9 and TRBJ1-5; D gene unclear. The CDR3 is 13 residues long. Germline V gives CDR1 SEHNR, CDR2 FQNEAQ (reference sequence). This CDR3 reads CSSGATGNQPQHF. CDR3 in DNA: TGTTCCAGCGGTGCCACGGGCAATCAGCCCCAGCATTTT.

The rearrangement links TRBV5-5 to TRBJ1-1; TRBD1 matches at 9 bases. The CDR3 has 15 amino acids. V shed 5 bases, J shed 5 bases, and the junction held 10 bases outside the gene matches. Germline V gives CDR1 SGHKS, CDR2 YYEKEE (reference sequence). CDR3 residues: CASSRQGELRTEAFF. The CDR3 nucleotides read TGTGCCAGCAGTCGACAGGGGGAGCTGAGGACTGAAGCTTTCTTT.

The gene calls are TRBV21-1 and TRBJ1-4; the D call in the table, TRBD1, was not verified against the DNA. TRBV21-1 is designated a pseudogene. This CDR3 has 15 residues. The CDR3 sequence is CASIRGGRGPEKLFF. The CDR3 region has the DNA TGTGCCAGCATAAGGGGGGGCAGGGGGCCTGAAAAACTGTTTTTT.

V usage is TRBV7-3 and J usage is TRBJ1-1; D unclear. The V end was cut by 4 bases, the J end by 4 bases, with 13 bases between. The CDR3 is 14 amino acids. Per the germline V gene, CDR1 is SGHTA and CDR2 is FQGTGA. CDR3 region: CASSSSGGVTEAFF. The CDR3 DNA reads as TGTGCCAGCAGCTCCTCGGGAGGAGTCACTGAAGCTTTCTTT.

The rearrangement joins TRBV28 to TRBJ2-7; 7 nucleotides agree with TRBD1. Germline V gene lookup returns CDR1 MDHEN and CDR2 SYDVKM. Trimming removed 5 bases from V and 2 bases from J; junction bases left unmatched: 6. The CDR3 is made up of 14 amino acids. CDR3 nucleotides: TGTGCCAGCAGTGACAGGGAAGCAACCTACGAGCAGTACTTC. This gives the protein CASSDREATYEQYF.

This rearrangement joins TRBV6-4 to TRBJ1-1; tentative D call: TRBD1 (6 bases). Germline CDR1 reads MRHNA; CDR2 reads SNTAGT. The ends were cut back, 7 bases at V and 0 bases at J, with 12 bases in the middle. The length of the CDR3 is 14 residues. The CDR3 loop reads CASTPGGLNTEAFF. CDR3 coding DNA: TGTGCCAGCACCCCGGGGGGGCTGAACACTGAAGCTTTCTTT.

The chain combines TRBV7-9 with TRBJ1-1, with D perhaps matching TRBD1 (5 bases). With 7 bases removed from V and 1 base from J, the gap between germline ends came to 13 bases. The CDR3 is 14 residues long. The germline V gene encodes CDR1 SEHNR and CDR2 FQNEAQ (reference sequence). CDR3 DNA sequence: TGTGCCAGCACAGACAGTTTACCGAACACTGAAGCTTTCTTT. Amino acid sequence: CASTDSLPNTEAFF.

As to this clone: A read error may account for a junction end that differs from germline. The chain joins TRBV15 to TRBJ2-7, with TRBD1 matching 8 bases. The CDR3 runs to 13 residues. Germline CDR1 is LNHNV and CDR2 is YYDKDF (reference sequence). The CDR3 sequence: CATSRDRGQVPHF. The CDR3 DNA follows: TGTGCCACCAGCAGAGATCGGGGACAGGTTCCTCACTTC.

V and J are TRBV4-1 and TRBJ1-4, with 7 positions matching TRBD1. Germline-derived CDR1 and CDR2 are MGHRA and YSYEKL. The CDR3 loop spans 16 amino acids. Unmatched junction bases numbered 7, after V lost 1 base and J lost 5 bases. The CDR3 sequence: CASSQGHRDRNEKLFF. The DNA for the CDR3 is TGCGCCAGCAGCCAAGGCCACCGGGACAGAAATGAAAAACTGTTTTTT.

The chain uses TRBV12-5 and TRBJ1-5; D gene unclear. CDR1 and CDR2 (germline): LGHNT, FRNRAP. Trimming pared 0 bases from V and 1 base from J, leaving 7 bases between. The CDR3 covers 15 residues. Here the CDR3 DNA reads TGTGCTAGTGGTTTGGTACTGAGGAGCAATCAGCCCCAGCATTTT. As protein: CASGLVLRSNQPQHF.

This sequence joins TRBV19 and TRBJ2-1; the D gene is possibly TRBD2 (6 bases). The CDR3 has 17 residues. The V end lost 3 bases, the J end lost 0 bases, and 15 bases lay between the germline ends. The germline CDR1 and CDR2 sequences are LNHDA and SQIVND (reference sequence). Written as DNA, the CDR3 is TGTGCCAGTAGTATCGAGGGTGGCGGGGACTCCTACAATGAGCAGTTCTTC. Its translation: CASSIEGGGDSYNEQFF.

The V and J genes are TRBV5-5 and TRBJ1-5; perhaps TRBD1 as D (6 bases). CDR3 length: 14 amino acids. The germline V gene has CDR1 SGHKS and CDR2 YYEKEE (reference sequence). V was cut by 1 base and J by 6 bases, with 11 bases left in between. As DNA, the CDR3 is TGTGCCAGCAGCTTGAATCAGGGGAGTCAGCCCCAGCATTTT. Its translation: CASSLNQGSQPQHF.

The chain employs TRBV5-6 and TRBJ1-1; 9 bases fit TRBD1. The V and J ends lost 2 bases and 8 bases, in that order; junction bases with no gene match: 4. CDR1 is SGHDT and CDR2 is YYEEEE in the germline V gene. The CDR3 loop spans 13 amino acids. CDR3 region: CASSFLQGAEAFF. In nucleotides, the CDR3 is TGTGCCAGCAGCTTCCTACAGGGGGCGGAAGCTTTCTTT.

This clone turned up a few times. The gene calls are TRBV5-6 and TRBJ1-5; 7 nucleotides line up with TRBD1. With 3 bases clipped from V and 7 bases from J, the junction kept 13 bases outside the gene matches. Germline V gene sequence: CDR1 SGHDT, CDR2 YYEEEE. The CDR3 has 16 amino acids. The CDR3 DNA reads as TGTGCCAGCAGCTCGGCTAGTAGGGGGCTAGGACAGCCCCAGCATTTT. Protein: CASSSASRGLGQPQHF.

This chain connects TRBV7-9 to TRBJ2-7, with D maybe TRBD2 (7 bases). The CDR3 sequence is 13 residues long. CDR1 and CDR2 from the germline V gene are SEHNR and FQNEAQ (reference sequence). The germline V and J ends were trimmed by 6 bases and 7 bases, with 16 bases remaining between them. The CDR3 loop reads CASSAPGGWEQYF. CDR3 nucleotides: TGTGCCAGCAGTGCGCCGGGGGGCTGGGAGCAGTACTTC.

The genes are TRBV4-3 and TRBJ2-7; TRBD2 matches at 14 bases. CDR1 LGHNA and CDR2 YSLEER come from the germline V gene. The CDR3 has 18 amino acids. V gave up 0 bases and J gave up 2 bases; unmatched junction bases: 6. The chain's CDR3 is CASSQDGGLAGETYEQYF. In nucleotides, the CDR3 is TGCGCCAGCAGCCAAGACGGGGGACTAGCGGGGGAGACCTACGAGCAGTACTTC.